This entry is about one TCR beta chain. The CDR3 is 15 amino acids. The V end was cut by 4 bases, the J end by 4 bases, with 13 bases between. Germline V lookup: CDR1 MGHDK, CDR2 SYGVNS. This sample was taken from a study of shared clonotypes between healthy human individuals. Several immunoSEQ 96-well plates shared each subset's DNA, each plate a replicate. Only in-frame clones appear in the TCRdb table, and some are missing; sequencing was by immunoSEQ multiplex PCR. Counted here are more than 1,200,000 clones, approximately 98.5% occurring once; the ten biggest clones make up about 0.35%. The source of this sequence is a man aged 30 to 45 in good health. V is TRBV25-1 and J is TRBJ2-2, with D possibly being TRBD2 (5 bases). Sequenced material: naive CD4+ T cells sorted from blood. Subset noted: CD45RA+ positively selected. The CDR3 nucleotides read TGTGCCAGCAGTGTGTCGGGGAAAGGCACCGGGGAGCTGTTTTTT. Amino acid sequence: CASSVSGKGTGELFF. Using reference TRBV25-1 and TRBJ2-2 for the parts outside the CDR3, the full variable domain is EADIYQTPRYLVIGTGKKITLECSQTMGHDKMYWYQQDPGMELHLIHYSYGVNSTEKGDLSSESTVSRIRTEHFPLTLESARPSHTSQYLCASSVSGKGTGELFFGEGSRLTVL.